One sample yielded the 2 T cell receptor beta chains listed below, sequenced in a study of cytomegalovirus exposure and HLA in healthy donors. Primers: 60 Vbeta forward and 13 Jbeta reverse. The table came from immunoSEQ multiplex PCR; TCRdb's copy has only in-frame clones and leaves some out. The top ten hold 2.6% of the sample, which has about 190,000 clones, roughly 82% seen once. Material for sequencing was PBMCs. These receptors were collected from a woman in her forties or fifties in good health and CMV-seropositive.

The rearrangement uses TRBV5-6 and TRBJ1-2; TRBD1 aligns across 7 bases. Trimming at V came to 0 bases and at J to 8 bases, leaving 13 bases not matched to a gene. Per the germline V gene, CDR1 is SGHDT and CDR2 is YYEEEE. The CDR3 extends over 16 amino acids. CDR3 sequence (DNA): TGTGCCAGCAGCTTGGAACAGGCCTCACCCAGGGGGGGCTACACCTTC. As protein: CASSLEQASPRGGYTF.

The chain has TRBV5-1 and TRBJ1-3, with 7 bases that match TRBD1. This CDR3 region has 16 residues. Germline-derived CDR1 and CDR2 are SGHRS and YFSETQ. Trimming took 0 bases from V and 0 from J; bases not matched to a gene: 3. The CDR3 protein is CASSLEGGASGNTIYF. The DNA for the CDR3 is TGCGCCAGCAGCTTGGAAGGGGGCGCCTCTGGAAACACCATATATTTT.